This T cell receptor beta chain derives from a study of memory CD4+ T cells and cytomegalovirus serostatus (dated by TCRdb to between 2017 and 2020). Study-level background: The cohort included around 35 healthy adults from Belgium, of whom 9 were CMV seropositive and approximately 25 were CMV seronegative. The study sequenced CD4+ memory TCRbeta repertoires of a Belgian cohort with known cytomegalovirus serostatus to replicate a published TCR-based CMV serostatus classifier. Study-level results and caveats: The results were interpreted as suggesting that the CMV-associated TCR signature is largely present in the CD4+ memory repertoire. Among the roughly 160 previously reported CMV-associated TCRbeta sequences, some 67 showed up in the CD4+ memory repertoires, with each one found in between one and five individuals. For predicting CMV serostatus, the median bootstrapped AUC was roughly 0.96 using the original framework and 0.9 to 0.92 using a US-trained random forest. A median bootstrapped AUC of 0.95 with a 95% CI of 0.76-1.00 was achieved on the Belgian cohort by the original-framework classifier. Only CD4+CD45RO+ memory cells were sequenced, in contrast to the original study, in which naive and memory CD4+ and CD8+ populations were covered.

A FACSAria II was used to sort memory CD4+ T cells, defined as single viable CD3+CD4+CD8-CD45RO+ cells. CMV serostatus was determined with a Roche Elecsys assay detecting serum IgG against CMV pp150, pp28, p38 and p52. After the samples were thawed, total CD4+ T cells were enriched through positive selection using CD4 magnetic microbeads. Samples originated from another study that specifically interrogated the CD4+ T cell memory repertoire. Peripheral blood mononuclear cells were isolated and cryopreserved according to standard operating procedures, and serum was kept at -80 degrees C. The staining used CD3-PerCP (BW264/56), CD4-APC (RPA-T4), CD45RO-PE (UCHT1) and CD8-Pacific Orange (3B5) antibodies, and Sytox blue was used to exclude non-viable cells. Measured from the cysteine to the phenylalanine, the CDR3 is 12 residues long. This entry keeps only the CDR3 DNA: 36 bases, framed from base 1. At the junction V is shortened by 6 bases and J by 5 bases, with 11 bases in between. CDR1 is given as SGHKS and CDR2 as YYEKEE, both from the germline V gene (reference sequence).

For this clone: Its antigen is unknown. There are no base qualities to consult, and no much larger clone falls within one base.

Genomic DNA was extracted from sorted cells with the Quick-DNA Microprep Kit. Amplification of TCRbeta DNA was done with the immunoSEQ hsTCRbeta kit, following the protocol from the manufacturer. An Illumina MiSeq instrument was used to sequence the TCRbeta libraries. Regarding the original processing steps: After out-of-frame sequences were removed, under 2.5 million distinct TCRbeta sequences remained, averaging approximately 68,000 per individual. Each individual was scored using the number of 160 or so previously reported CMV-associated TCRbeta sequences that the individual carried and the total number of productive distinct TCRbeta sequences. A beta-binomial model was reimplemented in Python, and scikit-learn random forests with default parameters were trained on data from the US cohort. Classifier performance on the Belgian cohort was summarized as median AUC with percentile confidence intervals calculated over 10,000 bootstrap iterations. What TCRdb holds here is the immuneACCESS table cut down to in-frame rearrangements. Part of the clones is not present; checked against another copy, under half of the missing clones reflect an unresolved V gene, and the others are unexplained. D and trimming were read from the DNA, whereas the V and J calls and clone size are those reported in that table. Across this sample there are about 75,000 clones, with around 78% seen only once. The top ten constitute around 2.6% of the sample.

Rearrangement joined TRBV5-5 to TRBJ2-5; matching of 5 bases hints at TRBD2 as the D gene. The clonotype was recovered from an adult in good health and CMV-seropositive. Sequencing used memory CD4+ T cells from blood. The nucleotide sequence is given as TGTGCCAGCAACCAGGAGGATGAGACCCAGTACTTC. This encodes CASNQEDETQYF.